Listed below are T cell receptor beta chains from one sample, sequenced in a study of T cell repertoires in cytomegalovirus infection. One entry per CDR3 protein results from TCRdb running MiXCR on the reads. The data hold a few hundred thousand distinct CDR3 sequences, with about 44% observed a single time. These receptors' targets are unknown. The specimen comprised cultured PBMCs, sampled from culture after CMV antigen stimulation. The source is a human donor in good health (CMV status not recorded). Some clones in this sample may be carry-over from other donors' samples. Each CDR3 is given without its conserved first and last residue. D genes are given only for firm matches.

v_call: TRBV15; d_call: NA; j_call: TRBJ1-1; cdr3_aa: ATSRYSGGMNTEAF
v_call: TRBV20-1; d_call: NA; j_call: TRBJ1-1; cdr3_aa: SARGSAWTEAF
v_call: TRBV7-6; d_call: TRBD2; j_call: TRBJ2-3; cdr3_aa: ASSPTSGTRPDTQY
v_call: TRBV20-1; d_call: NA; j_call: TRBJ1-6; cdr3_aa: SAREGSRSPLH
v_call: TRBV6-8; d_call: NA; j_call: TRBJ2-2; cdr3_aa: ASSYSIRGTGEPF
v_call: TRBV6-1; d_call: TRBD2; j_call: TRBJ2-7; cdr3_aa: ASSEDRAGVGYEQY
v_call: TRBV12-3/TRBV12-4; d_call: TRBD1; j_call: TRBJ1-2; cdr3_aa: ASSWDRSGGYT
v_call: TRBV2; d_call: TRBD1; j_call: TRBJ1-1; cdr3_aa: ASSETDPTGANTEAF
v_call: TRBV7-2; d_call: TRBD2; j_call: TRBJ2-3; cdr3_aa: ASSLARGATDTQY
v_call: TRBV25-1; d_call: NA; j_call: TRBJ1-2; cdr3_aa: ASSELGDSVYGYT
v_call: TRBV19; d_call: NA; j_call: TRBJ1-3; cdr3_aa: ASSSRFAAGTSGNTIY
v_call: TRBV6-5; d_call: NA; j_call: TRBJ1-1; cdr3_aa: ASSYSRLNTEAF
v_call: TRBV7-2; d_call: TRBD2; j_call: TRBJ2-7; cdr3_aa: ASSDRTSGGGEQY
v_call: TRBV2; d_call: TRBD1; j_call: TRBJ1-5; cdr3_aa: ASSRQGLGNQPQH
v_call: TRBV5-1; d_call: NA; j_call: TRBJ2-2; cdr3_aa: ASSLRPGNTGELF
v_call: TRBV2; d_call: NA; j_call: TRBJ2-4; cdr3_aa: ASKSALIKNIQY
v_call: TRBV2; d_call: TRBD1; j_call: TRBJ2-7; cdr3_aa: ASTYTPGQWIYEQY
v_call: TRBV6-6; d_call: TRBD2; j_call: TRBJ2-1; cdr3_aa: ASRAITGLAGSNEQF
v_call: TRBV14; d_call: NA; j_call: TRBJ1-1; cdr3_aa: ASSLQRGGEAF
v_call: TRBV7-2; d_call: NA; j_call: TRBJ2-3; cdr3_aa: ASSLVGGFTDTQY
v_call: TRBV6-1; d_call: TRBD1; j_call: TRBJ2-7; cdr3_aa: ASRGVGTGGTYEQY
v_call: TRBV7-2; d_call: TRBD1; j_call: TRBJ2-2; cdr3_aa: ASSSQQGPGELF
v_call: TRBV7-2; d_call: NA; j_call: TRBJ2-5; cdr3_aa: ASSSRDPRETQY
v_call: TRBV6-1; d_call: TRBD2; j_call: TRBJ2-1; cdr3_aa: ASSGSGSKDEQF